Listed here are 23 T cell receptor beta chains from one sample, sequenced in a study of T cell responses to AZD1222 COVID-19 vaccine. Data came from immunoSEQ multiplex PCR; TCRdb stores just in-frame clones and leaves some out. This sample has roughly 200,000 clones; around 90% occur once, and the top ten carry about 4%. Sequences were derived from peripheral blood, sampled 28 days after the second dose of the MenACWY control vaccine. Source of these receptors: an adult who received the MenACWY meningococcal vaccine as a control.

The chain joins TRBV5-1 to TRBJ2-1; TRBD1 agrees at 9 bases. Trimming at V came to 2 bases and at J to 1 base, leaving 1 base not matched to a gene. This CDR3 has 15 amino acids. CDR1 and CDR2 from the germline V gene are SGHRS and YFSETQ. The CDR3 protein is CASSFGQGSYNEQFF. DNA for the CDR3: TGCGCCAGCAGCTTTGGACAGGGGTCCTACAATGAGCAGTTCTTC.

V usage is TRBV5-4 and J usage is TRBJ1-1, with TRBD1 matching 7 bases. The trim removed 3 bases at V and 2 bases at J, leaving 10 bases unmatched. Per germline, CDR1 SGHNT and CDR2 YYREEE (reference sequence). The CDR3 runs to 16 residues. The CDR3 protein is CASSSGQQRANTEAFF. CDR3 bases: TGTGCCAGCAGCTCGGGACAGCAAAGGGCCAACACTGAAGCTTTCTTT.

The chain joins TRBV4-3 to TRBJ1-2; possible D gene TRBD1, 5 bases. This CDR3 spans 19 amino acids. Germline CDR1 reads LGHNA; CDR2 reads YSLEER. Trimming pared 4 bases from V and 1 base from J, leaving 25 bases between. CDR3 amino acids: CASSLVAKVAGGDNYGYTF. In nucleotides, the CDR3 is TGCGCCAGCAGCCTAGTGGCAAAAGTGGCCGGGGGAGATAACTATGGCTACACCTTC.

The V call is TRBV12-3 or TRBV12-4, the J call TRBJ2-7; D is possibly TRBD2 (6 bases). V was clipped by 5 bases and J by 3 bases, with 11 bases between them. The CDR3 is 13 amino acids. The CDR3 DNA reads TGTGCCAGCAGTCTTAGCGGCCTCTACGAGCAGTACTTC. This codes for CASSLSGLYEQYF.

The chain joins TRBV19 to TRBJ1-1; 8 bases line up with TRBD1. J gave up 3 bases and V 8 bases, and 8 bases lay outside the gene matches. The CDR3 consists of 14 residues. Germline V gene data show CDR1 as LNHDA and CDR2 as SQIVND (reference sequence). CDR3 sequence (DNA): TGTGCCAGTCGAAGGACAGGGAGGGACACTGAAGCTTTCTTT. This sequence encodes CASRRTGRDTEAFF.

The chain carries TRBV7-2 and TRBJ1-2; TRBD1 agrees at 7 bases. Germline CDR1 SGHTA, CDR2 FQGNSA. The CDR3 loop spans 18 amino acids. V shed 1 base and J 7 bases; nucleotides not matched to a gene: 18. CDR3 region: CASSLVPRQTGVLGGYTF. CDR3 coding DNA: TGTGCCAGCAGCTTAGTGCCGCGTCAAACAGGGGTATTGGGTGGCTACACCTTC. The full variable domain, completed using reference TRBV7-2 and TRBJ1-2, is GAGVSQSPSNKVTEKGKDVELRCDPISGHTALYWYRQSLGQGLEFLIYFQGNSAPDKSGLPSDRFSAERTGGSVSTLTIQRTQQEDSAVYLCASSLVPRQTGVLGGYTFGSGTRLTVV.

V gene TRBV5-1 combines with J gene TRBJ1-1; D ambiguous. The CDR3 loop spans 14 amino acids. Germline V lookup: CDR1 SGHRS, CDR2 YFSETQ. The V and J ends lost 0 bases and 2 bases respectively, with 8 bases between them. The CDR3 region has the DNA TGCGCCAGCAGCTTGGTAACCCCAAACACTGAAGCTTTCTTT. Translation gives CASSLVTPNTEAFF.

This chain links TRBV10-3 with TRBJ2-1; 10 bases line up with TRBD1. Germline V gives CDR1 ENHRY, CDR2 SYGVKD. The CDR3 is 15 residues long. The trim removed 6 bases at V and 3 bases at J, leaving 5 bases unmatched. CDR3 protein: CAISSGTGVYNEQFF. The CDR3 DNA reads as TGTGCCATCAGCTCCGGGACAGGGGTCTACAATGAGCAGTTCTTC.

The table lists this clone with a count of one. V gene TRBV3-1 (or the pseudogene TRBV3-2) combines with J gene TRBJ1-5; D is undetermined. V was trimmed by 1 base and J by 10 bases, leaving 17 bases between them. Germline V gene data show CDR1 as LGHDT and CDR2 as YNNKEL (reference sequence). The CDR3 extends over 15 amino acids. The CDR3 is CASSQGIGFIPPQHF. CDR3 DNA sequence: TGTGCCAGCAGCCAAGGCATCGGGTTCATTCCACCCCAGCATTTT.

The chain carries TRBV27 and TRBJ2-3, with no clear D. Germline values: CDR1 MNHEY, CDR2 SMNVEV (reference sequence). The CDR3 length is 14 residues. The V end was cut by 1 base, the J end by 0 bases, with 5 bases between. Here the CDR3 DNA reads TGTGCCAGCAGTTTATACCTCAGCACAGATACGCAGTATTTT. This gives the protein CASSLYLSTDTQYF.

This sequence joins TRBV5-4 and TRBJ2-1; unclear D gene. Trimming stripped 4 bases from V and 7 bases from J, with 12 bases between. This CDR3 comprises 13 residues. CDR1 and CDR2 (germline): SGHNT, YYREEE (reference sequence). The CDR3 coding sequence is TGTGCCAGCAGCAACCGCATTAGAAATGAGCAGTTCTTC. Protein: CASSNRIRNEQFF.

This clone was seen only once. The V and J genes are TRBV7-2 and TRBJ2-7, with a possible D match to TRBD2 (5 bases). The CDR3 is 14 amino acids. The V end was cut by 0 bases, the J end by 3 bases, with 9 bases between. Germline V gene sequence: CDR1 SGHTA, CDR2 FQGNSA. CDR3 in amino acids: CASSLAPSNYEQYF. The CDR3 nucleotides are TGTGCCAGCAGCTTAGCCCCTAGCAACTACGAGCAGTACTTC.

This rearrangement joins TRBV30 to TRBJ1-6; unclear D gene. The CDR3 has 13 residues. Germline V CDR1 and CDR2: GTSNPN, SVGIG (reference sequence). Between the trimmed V and J ends, which lost 5 bases and 2 bases, there was a span of 7 bases. CDR3 in amino acids: CAWGSAYNSPLHF. For the CDR3, the DNA is TGTGCCTGGGGTAGCGCCTATAATTCACCCCTCCACTTT. Combining the CDR3 with reference TRBV30 and TRBJ1-6 gives the whole variable domain SQTIHQWPATLVQPVGSPLSLECTVEGTSNPNLYWYRQAAGRGLQLLFYSVGIGQISSEVPQNLSASRPQDRQFILSSKKLLLSDSGFYLCAWGSAYNSPLHFGNGTRLTVT.

Written as DNA, the CDR3 is TGTGCCAGCAGCCCATCCCCGGGGTATGGCTACACCTTC. Translation: CASSPSPGYGYTF. This chain connects TRBV5-4 to TRBJ1-2; D remains unclear. The germline V gene has CDR1 SGHNT and CDR2 YYREEE (reference sequence). Deletions cut 4 bases from V and 5 bases from J, with 12 bases between. The CDR3 spans 13 residues.

J is TRBJ1-3 and V is TRBV5-1, with D possibly TRBD1 on 5 matching bases. CDR1 is SGHRS, CDR2 YFSETQ, per germline. The CDR3 has 15 residues. V was pared by 4 bases and J by 7 bases, with 18 bases between. In nucleotides, the CDR3 is TGCGCCAGCAGCCTGGCCGGGACCGAGGAGAACACCATATATTTT. This gives the protein CASSLAGTEENTIYF.

This chain uses TRBV29-1 with TRBJ2-2; D possibly corresponds to TRBD1 (6 bases). This CDR3 comprises 15 residues. Germline V gives CDR1 SQVTM, CDR2 ANQGSEA. V lost 5 bases, J lost 0 bases, and 13 bases lay in between. As DNA, the CDR3 is TGCAGCGTTCTCGAGCGGACAGCGAACACCGGGGAGCTGTTTTTT. This encodes CSVLERTANTGELFF.

The J gene is TRBJ1-1, the V gene TRBV16, with D possibly TRBD1 on 6 matching bases. The V and J ends lost 1 base and 7 bases respectively, with 10 bases between them. Germline lookup yields CDR1 KGHSY and CDR2 FQNENV. The length of the CDR3 is 13 residues. Written as DNA, the CDR3 is TGTGCCAGCAGCCAATTGCAGGGGAGTGAAGCTTTCTTT. This translates into CASSQLQGSEAFF.

This chain joins TRBV24-1 and TRBJ1-5; possible D gene TRBD1, 6 bases. The CDR3 covers 16 residues. The ends were cut back, 4 bases at V and 4 bases at J, with 16 bases in the middle. Germline loops: CDR1 KGHDR, CDR2 SFDVKD. This chain's CDR3 is CATSDPGTPFNQPQHF. The CDR3 DNA sequence: TGTGCCACCAGTGACCCTGGGACACCCTTTAATCAGCCCCAGCATTTT.

This sequence joins TRBV29-1 and TRBJ1-2; D is possibly TRBD1 (5 bases). The CDR3 runs 15 residues. V lost 2 bases and J 3 bases, leaving 16 bases between the germline ends. CDR1 is SQVTM, CDR2 ANQGSEA, per germline. CDR3 loop: CSVETTGRRDYGYTF. The CDR3 nucleotides read TGCAGCGTTGAAACAACGGGACGGCGGGACTATGGCTACACCTTC.

The rearrangement uses TRBV30 and TRBJ2-2; no clear D gene. The CDR3 has 12 amino acids. Trimming shortened V by 2 bases and J by 11 bases, and 12 bases separated the two germline ends. Germline loops: CDR1 GTSNPN, CDR2 SVGIG (reference sequence). The CDR3 spells CAWSHARLELFF. The CDR3 DNA reads as TGTGCCTGGAGTCACGCTCGTCTAGAGCTGTTTTTT.

The chain uses TRBV5-1 and TRBJ1-6; TRBD1 matches at 8 bases. This CDR3 is 16 amino acids long. Germline V lookup: CDR1 SGHRS, CDR2 YFSETQ. Unmatched junction bases numbered 9, after V lost 0 bases and J lost 10 bases. CDR3 bases: TGCGCCAGCAGCTTGGGTGGACAGGGCTCCGGATCACCCCTCCACTTT. Amino acid sequence: CASSLGGQGSGSPLHF.

Written as DNA, the CDR3 is TGTGCCAGCAGCTTTTCGGGACCAACCTCAATAGATTCTAACTATGGCTACACCTTC. Amino acids: CASSFSGPTSIDSNYGYTF. This sequence joins TRBV7-2 and TRBJ1-2, with D perhaps TRBD1 (5 bases). Germline V gene lookup returns CDR1 SGHTA and CDR2 FQGNSA. The CDR3 sequence is 19 residues long. The V end lost 3 bases, the J end lost 0 bases, and 23 bases lay between the germline ends.

The J gene is TRBJ2-1, the V gene TRBV5-4, with D perhaps matching TRBD1 (6 bases). V was cut by 4 bases and J by 6 bases, with 14 bases left in between. The CDR3 consists of 14 residues. CDR1 is SGHNT, CDR2 YYREEE, per germline (reference sequence). The CDR3 region is CASSRRGSGNEQFF. Written as DNA, the CDR3 is TGTGCCAGCAGCCGCAGGGGATCGGGCAATGAGCAGTTCTTC. Variable domain in full (rest from reference TRBV5-4 and TRBJ2-1): ETGVTQSPTHLIKTRGQQVTLRCSSQSGHNTVSWYQQALGQGPQFIFQYYREEENGRGNFPPRFSGLQFPNYSSELNVNALELDDSALYLCASSRRGSGNEQFFGPGTRLTVL.